Below, 17 T cell receptor beta chains from the same sample are listed, as sequenced in a study of cytomegalovirus exposure and HLA in healthy donors. TCRdb's copy holds only in-frame clones and misses some; the assay was immunoSEQ multiplex PCR. The table includes under 75,000 clones, 80% to 95% detected once. The sequenced material came from PBMCs. Receptors were obtained from a man between 18 and 29 years old in good health and CMV-seropositive.

V and J are TRBV6-1 and TRBJ1-2; possibly TRBD1 for D (6 bases). The CDR3 runs to 13 residues. Germline V gives CDR1 MNHNS, CDR2 SASEGT. V lost 7 bases and J lost 0, with 9 bases in between. The chain's CDR3 is CASKQGPNYGYTF. The CDR3 DNA reads as TGTGCCAGCAAACAGGGCCCTAACTATGGCTACACCTTC.

This chain links TRBV28 with TRBJ2-1; TRBD1 matches 9 bases. The CDR3 length is 16 residues. CDR1 and CDR2 from the germline V gene are MDHEN and SYDVKM. Trimming took 5 bases from V and 5 from J; bases not matched to a gene: 10. The CDR3 region is CASSAPGTGTHNEQFF. In DNA form, the CDR3 reads TGTGCCAGCAGTGCCCCCGGGACAGGGACGCACAATGAGCAGTTCTTC.

V gene TRBV9 combines with J gene TRBJ1-3; D may be TRBD1 (6 bases). The germline V gene encodes CDR1 SGDLS and CDR2 YYNGEE. The CDR3 loop spans 15 amino acids. The V and J ends lost 7 bases and 4 bases respectively, with 18 bases between them. The CDR3 is CASSRGDNNGNTIYF. Written as DNA, the CDR3 is TGTGCCAGCTCCCGGGGGGACAATAACGGAAACACCATATATTTT.

V usage is TRBV19 and J usage is TRBJ2-7; TRBD2 is a possible D gene (5 bases). This CDR3 has 14 amino acids. From germline, CDR1 is LNHDA and CDR2 SQIVND (reference sequence). Trimming cost V 1 base and J 3 bases, with 10 bases left between them. The CDR3 coding sequence is TGTGCCAGTAGTATAGCAGCGGTGAACTACGAGCAGTACTTC. Translation: CASSIAAVNYEQYF.

The genes are TRBV6-1 and TRBJ1-2; D is possibly TRBD1 (5 bases). This CDR3 region has 13 residues. Trimming removed 1 base at V and 8 bases at J, with 11 bases between. Germline CDR1 MNHNS, CDR2 SASEGT. The CDR3 nucleotides read TGTGCCAGCAGTGAAGAGGGGTCCCGGGGCTACACCTTC. Encoded protein: CASSEEGSRGYTF.

The chain is built from TRBV5-1 and TRBJ1-2, with TRBD1 matching over 11 bases. Germline-derived CDR1 and CDR2 are SGHRS and YFSETQ. J gave up 8 bases and V 4 bases, and 7 bases lay outside the gene matches. The CDR3 totals 14 residues. CDR3 in DNA: TGCGCCAGCAGCGGACAGGGGGCAACGTCCGGCTACACCTTC. It specifies CASSGQGATSGYTF.

This chain links TRBV7-8 with TRBJ2-7; 9 nucleotides line up with TRBD1. The CDR3 is 15 amino acids. Losses at the gene ends were 5 bases for V and 3 bases for J; bases not matched to a gene: 8. Germline loops: CDR1 SGHVS, CDR2 FQNEAQ. CDR3 in DNA: TGTGCCAGCAGCCTCATTTTGGGACAGGGCTACGAGCAGTACTTC. Translation gives CASSLILGQGYEQYF.

The rearrangement uses TRBV4-1 and TRBJ2-1, with 10 bases aligning to TRBD1. Germline CDR1 and CDR2: MGHRA and YSYEKL. The CDR3 is made up of 15 amino acids. V lost 1 base, J lost 10 bases, and 7 bases stayed unmatched. The CDR3 coding sequence is TGCGCCAGCAGCCAAGCTGGGACAGGGGTTTGGGAGCAGTTCTTC. This gives the protein CASSQAGTGVWEQFF.

The chain links TRBV4-2 to TRBJ1-4; 8 bases agree with TRBD1. The CDR3 runs to 16 residues. V shed 6 bases, J shed 0 bases, and the junction held 6 bases outside the gene matches. Per germline, CDR1 LGHNA and CDR2 YNFKEQ. In DNA, the CDR3 is TGTGCCAGCAGACGACCGACAGGGGCAACTAATGAAAAACTGTTTTTT. Translation gives CASRRPTGATNEKLFF.

The chain employs TRBV2 and TRBJ2-1; D is perhaps TRBD1 (6 bases). Trimming pared 7 bases from V and 1 base from J, leaving 8 bases between. The CDR3 is 13 residues long. Germline V gives CDR1 SNHLY, CDR2 FYNNEI. The CDR3 DNA is TGTGCCAGCACGCAGGGGTCCTACAATGAGCAGTTCTTC. It specifies CASTQGSYNEQFF.

V usage is TRBV9 and J usage is TRBJ2-7; weak D call: TRBD1 (6 bases). CDR1 SGDLS and CDR2 YYNGEE come from the germline V gene. CDR3 length: 12 amino acids. The germline V and J ends were trimmed by 1 base and 6 bases, with 8 bases remaining between them. The CDR3 nucleotides are TGTGCCAGCAGCGTAACAGGGACCGAGCAGTACTTC. This codes for CASSVTGTEQYF.

V usage is TRBV5-1 and J usage is TRBJ1-2; TRBD1 is a possible D gene (5 bases). V lost 0 bases and J 3 bases, leaving 21 bases between the germline ends. The CDR3 consists of 18 residues. Germline loops: CDR1 SGHRS, CDR2 YFSETQ. CDR3 nucleotides: TGCGCCAGCAGCTTGGAGTCGGGTACATTAAAGGGGCACTATGGCTACACCTTC. It codes for CASSLESGTLKGHYGYTF.

This chain links TRBV29-1 with TRBJ2-7; 8 bases line up with TRBD1. The length of the CDR3 is 14 residues. Germline lookup yields CDR1 SQVTM and CDR2 ANQGSEA. Germline trimming cut 6 bases from V and 0 bases from J; bases unmatched to any gene: 7. Written as DNA, the CDR3 is TGCAGCGTCATGACAGGGGAGAGCTCCTACGAGCAGTACTTC. Protein: CSVMTGESSYEQYF.

This rearrangement joins TRBV4-1 to TRBJ2-1; D is perhaps TRBD2 (5 bases). Germline V gene lookup returns CDR1 MGHRA and CDR2 YSYEKL. V lost 1 base, J lost 7 bases, and 8 bases lay in between. The CDR3 contains 13 residues. The CDR3, as DNA: TGCGCCAGCAGCCAAGTTTTAGCGAATGAGCAGTTCTTC. Amino acid sequence: CASSQVLANEQFF.

The chain has TRBV5-1 and TRBJ2-2; 8 bases align to TRBD1. From germline, CDR1 is SGHRS and CDR2 YFSETQ. The CDR3 has 15 amino acids. J gave up 7 bases and V 1 base, and 6 bases lay outside the gene matches. DNA for the CDR3: TGCGCCAGCAGCTTGACCCAGGGGGCAGGCGGGGAGCTGTTTTTT. This sequence encodes CASSLTQGAGGELFF.

The V gene is TRBV6-5, the J gene TRBJ2-1; tentative D call: TRBD1 (6 bases). The V gene's germline CDR1 is MNHEY and CDR2 SVGAGI. CDR3 size: 13 residues. Trimming took 5 bases from V and 4 from J, leaving 9 bases between them. The CDR3 coding sequence is TGTGCCAGCAGTCGGACAGTTTACAATGAGCAGTTCTTC. It encodes CASSRTVYNEQFF.

V gene TRBV6-1 combines with J gene TRBJ2-3, with TRBD2 identical over 7 bases. There are 15 residues in the CDR3. Germline CDR1 reads MNHNS; CDR2 reads SASEGT. Trimming took 7 bases from V and 3 from J; bases not matched to a gene: 10. This CDR3 reads CASTPPGGLTDTQYF. CDR3 nucleotides: TGTGCCAGCACCCCACCGGGGGGACTGACAGATACGCAGTATTTT.